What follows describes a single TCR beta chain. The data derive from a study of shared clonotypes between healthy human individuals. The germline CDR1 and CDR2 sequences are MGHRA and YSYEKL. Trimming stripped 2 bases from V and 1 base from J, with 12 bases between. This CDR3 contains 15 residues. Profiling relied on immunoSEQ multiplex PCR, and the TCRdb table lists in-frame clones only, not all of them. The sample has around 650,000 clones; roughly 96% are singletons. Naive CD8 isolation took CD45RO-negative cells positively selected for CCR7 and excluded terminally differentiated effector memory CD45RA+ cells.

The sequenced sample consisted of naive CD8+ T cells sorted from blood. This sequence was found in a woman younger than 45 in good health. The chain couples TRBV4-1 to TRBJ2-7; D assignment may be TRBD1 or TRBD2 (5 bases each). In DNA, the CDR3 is TGCGCCAGCAGCCAATCTTCGGGGCTGTCCTACGAGCAGTACTTC. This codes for CASSQSSGLSYEQYF.